The clone carrying this TCR beta chain was detected many times. No antigen is known for it. V dropped 5 bases and J dropped 0; count of bases not matched to a gene: 21. Germline V gene data show CDR1 as SGHVS and CDR2 as FQNEAQ. CDR3 length: 22 residues. The sample originates from a study of metastatic and nonmetastatic thyroid tumors. Study at large: Repertoire comparisons spanned blood and tumor or nodule tissue from malignant and benign thyroid patients. Study-level points and caveats: Benign nodules were reported to have significantly lower TCR beta diversity than malignant thyroid tumors, in blood and tumor.

Every patient underwent thyroid surgery untreated. As originally analysed: The authors used CDR3 differences across clinicopathological groups to build a distant-metastasis classifier for papillary thyroid cancer. Using MiXCR, TCRdb re-called clones from the PCR reads. TCRdb's processing, not the authors' own work, is the source of the V and J calls. The repertoire holds approximately 25,000 clones, 20% to 30% seen once, with around 17% in the top ten. Sequenced input: blood. This chain links TRBV7-8 with TRBJ2-4; 11 positions match TRBD2. This TCR derives from a male donor with papillary thyroid cancer or a benign thyroid nodule (not recorded which). Some clones in this sample may be carry-over from other donors' samples. The CDR3 protein is CASSPDRPLAGGPRVAKNIQYF. The CDR3 DNA sequence: TGTGCCAGCAGCCCCGACAGGCCCTTAGCGGGAGGGCCGAGAGTAGCCAAAAACATTCAGTACTTC.